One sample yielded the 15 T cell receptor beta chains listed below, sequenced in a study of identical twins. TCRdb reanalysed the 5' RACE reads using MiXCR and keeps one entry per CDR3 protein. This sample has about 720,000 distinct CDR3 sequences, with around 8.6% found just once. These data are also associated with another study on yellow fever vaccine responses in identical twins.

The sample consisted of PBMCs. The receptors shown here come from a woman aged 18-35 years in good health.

The CDR3 loop is CASAPGGYNSPLHF. The DNA of the CDR3 is TGTGCCAGCGCCCCCGGGGGCTATAATTCACCCCTCCACTTT. V usage is TRBV25-1 and J usage is TRBJ1-6; possibly TRBD1 for D (5 bases). The V gene's germline CDR1 is MGHDK and CDR2 SYGVNS. The CDR3 contains 14 residues. V lost 8 bases, J lost 3 bases, and 11 bases lay in between.

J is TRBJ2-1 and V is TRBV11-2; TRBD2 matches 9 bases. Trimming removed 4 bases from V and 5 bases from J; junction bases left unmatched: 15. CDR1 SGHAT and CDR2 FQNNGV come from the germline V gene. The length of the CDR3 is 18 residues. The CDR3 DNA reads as TGTGCCAGCAGCTCCCGACTCAAGACTAGCGGTAAGAACAATGAGCAGTTCTTC. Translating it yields CASSSRLKTSGKNNEQFF.

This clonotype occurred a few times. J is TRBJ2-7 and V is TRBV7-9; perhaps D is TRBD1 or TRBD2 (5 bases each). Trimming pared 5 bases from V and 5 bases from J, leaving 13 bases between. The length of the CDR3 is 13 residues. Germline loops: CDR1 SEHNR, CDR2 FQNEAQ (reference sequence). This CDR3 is CASSPWGKDEQYF. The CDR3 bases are TGTGCCAGCAGCCCCTGGGGGAAGGACGAGCAGTACTTC.

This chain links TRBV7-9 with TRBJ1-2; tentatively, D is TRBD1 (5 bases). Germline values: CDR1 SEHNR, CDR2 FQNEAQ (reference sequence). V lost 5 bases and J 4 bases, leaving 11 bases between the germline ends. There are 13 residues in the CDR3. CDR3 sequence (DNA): TGTGCCAGCAGCACGATGGGGGTCTATGGCTACACCTTC. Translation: CASSTMGVYGYTF.

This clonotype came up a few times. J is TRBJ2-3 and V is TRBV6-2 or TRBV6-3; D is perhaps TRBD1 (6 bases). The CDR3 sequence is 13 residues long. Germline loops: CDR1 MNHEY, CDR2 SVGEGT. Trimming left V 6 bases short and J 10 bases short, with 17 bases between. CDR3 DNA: TGTGCCAGCAGACCCAACAGGGAGATAGCGCAGTATTTT. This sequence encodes CASRPNREIAQYF.

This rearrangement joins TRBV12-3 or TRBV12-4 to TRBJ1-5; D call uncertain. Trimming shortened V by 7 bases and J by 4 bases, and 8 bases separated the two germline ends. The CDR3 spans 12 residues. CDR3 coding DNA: TGTGCCAGCACGGCAGAGAATCAGCCCCAGCATTTT. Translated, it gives CASTAENQPQHF.

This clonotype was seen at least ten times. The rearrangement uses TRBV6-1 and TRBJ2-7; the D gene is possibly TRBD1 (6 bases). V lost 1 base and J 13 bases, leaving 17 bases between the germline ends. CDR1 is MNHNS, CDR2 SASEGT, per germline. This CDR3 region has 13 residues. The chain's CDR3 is CASSEDDQGRGYF. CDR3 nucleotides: TGTGCCAGCAGTGAAGACGACCAGGGCAGGGGTTACTTC.

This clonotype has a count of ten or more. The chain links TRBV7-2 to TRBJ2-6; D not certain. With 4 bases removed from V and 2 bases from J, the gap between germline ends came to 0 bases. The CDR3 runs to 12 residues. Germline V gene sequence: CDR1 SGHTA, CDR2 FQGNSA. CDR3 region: CASSSGANVLTF. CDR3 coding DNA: TGTGCCAGCAGCTCTGGGGCCAACGTCCTGACTTTC.

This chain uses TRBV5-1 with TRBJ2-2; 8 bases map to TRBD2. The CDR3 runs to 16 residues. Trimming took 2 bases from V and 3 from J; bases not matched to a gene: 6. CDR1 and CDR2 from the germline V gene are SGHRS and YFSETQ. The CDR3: CASSFTLAADTGELFF. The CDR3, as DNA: TGCGCCAGCAGCTTCACACTAGCGGCCGACACCGGGGAGCTGTTTTTT.

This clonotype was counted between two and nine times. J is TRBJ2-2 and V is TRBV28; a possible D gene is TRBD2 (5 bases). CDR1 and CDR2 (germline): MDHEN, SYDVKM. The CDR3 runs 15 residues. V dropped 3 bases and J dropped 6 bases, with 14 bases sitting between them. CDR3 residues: CASSFTIERAGELFF. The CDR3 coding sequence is TGTGCCAGCAGTTTCACGATAGAGAGGGCCGGGGAGCTGTTTTTT.

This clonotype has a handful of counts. The CDR3 DNA reads as TGTGCCTGGAGTGCTGGGTCTGATCAGCCCCAGCATTTT. Translated, it gives CAWSAGSDQPQHF. The chain is built from TRBV30 and TRBJ1-5; D unresolved. V shed 1 base and J shed 5 bases, with 9 bases lying between them. The CDR3 runs 13 residues. Germline V gives CDR1 GTSNPN, CDR2 SVGIG (reference sequence).

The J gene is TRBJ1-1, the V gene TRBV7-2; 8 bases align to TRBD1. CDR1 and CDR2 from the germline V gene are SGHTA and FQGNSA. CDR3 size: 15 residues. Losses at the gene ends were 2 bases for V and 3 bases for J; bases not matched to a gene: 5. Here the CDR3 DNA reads TGTGCCAGCAGCTTACAGGGGGCTAAGGACACTGAAGCTTTCTTT. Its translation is CASSLQGAKDTEAFF.

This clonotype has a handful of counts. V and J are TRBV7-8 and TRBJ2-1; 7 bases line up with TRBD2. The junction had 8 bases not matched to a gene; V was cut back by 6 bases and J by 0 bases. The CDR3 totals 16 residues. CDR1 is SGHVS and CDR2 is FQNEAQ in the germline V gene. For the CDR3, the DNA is TGTGCCAGCAGTCCCCCGCAGCGGGACTCCTACAATGAGCAGTTCTTC. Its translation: CASSPPQRDSYNEQFF.

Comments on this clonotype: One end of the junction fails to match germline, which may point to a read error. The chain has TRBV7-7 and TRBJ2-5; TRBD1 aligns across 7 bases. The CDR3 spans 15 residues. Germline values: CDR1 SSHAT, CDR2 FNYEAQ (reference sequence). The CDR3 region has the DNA TGTGCTAGCAGCCCTCGGTGGAGCAGGGGGGAGACCCAGTACTTC. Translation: CASSPRWSRGETQYF.

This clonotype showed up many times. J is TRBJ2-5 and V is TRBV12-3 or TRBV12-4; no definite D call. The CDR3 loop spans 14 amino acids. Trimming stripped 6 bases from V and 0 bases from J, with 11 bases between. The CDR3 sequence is CASSFPSYQETQYF. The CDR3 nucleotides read TGTGCCAGCAGCTTCCCCTCCTACCAAGAGACCCAGTACTTC.